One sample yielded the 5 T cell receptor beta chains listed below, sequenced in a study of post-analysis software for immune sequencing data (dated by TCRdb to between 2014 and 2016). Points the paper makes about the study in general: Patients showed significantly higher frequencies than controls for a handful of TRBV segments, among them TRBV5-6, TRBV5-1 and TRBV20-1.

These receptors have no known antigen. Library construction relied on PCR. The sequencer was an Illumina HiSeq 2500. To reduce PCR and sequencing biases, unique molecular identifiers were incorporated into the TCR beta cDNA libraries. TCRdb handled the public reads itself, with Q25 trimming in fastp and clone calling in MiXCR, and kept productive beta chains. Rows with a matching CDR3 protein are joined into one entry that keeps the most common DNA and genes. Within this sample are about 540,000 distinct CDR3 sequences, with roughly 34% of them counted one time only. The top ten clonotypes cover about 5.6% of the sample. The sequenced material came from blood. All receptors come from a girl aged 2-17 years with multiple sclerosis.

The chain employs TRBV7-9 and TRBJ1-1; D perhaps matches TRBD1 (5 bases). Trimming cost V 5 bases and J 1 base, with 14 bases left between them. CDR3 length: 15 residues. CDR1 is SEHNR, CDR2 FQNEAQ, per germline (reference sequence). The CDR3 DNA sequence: TGTGCCAGCAGCGACCTGTTGGGGGGGAACACTGAAGCTTTCTTT. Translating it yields CASSDLLGGNTEAFF.

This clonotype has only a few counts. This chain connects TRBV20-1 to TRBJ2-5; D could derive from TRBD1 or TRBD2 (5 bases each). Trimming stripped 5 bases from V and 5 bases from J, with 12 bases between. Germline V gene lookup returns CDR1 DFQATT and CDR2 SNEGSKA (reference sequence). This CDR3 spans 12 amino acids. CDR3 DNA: TGCAGTGCTCAGAGAGGGGCCGAGACCCAGTACTTC. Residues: CSAQRGAETQYF.

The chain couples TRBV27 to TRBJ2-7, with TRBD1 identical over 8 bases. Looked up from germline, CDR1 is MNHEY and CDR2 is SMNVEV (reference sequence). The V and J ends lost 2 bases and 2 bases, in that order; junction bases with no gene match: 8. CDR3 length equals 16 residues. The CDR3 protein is CASSLGMWDRTYEQYF. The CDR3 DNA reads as TGTGCCAGCAGTTTAGGGATGTGGGACAGGACCTACGAGCAGTACTTC.

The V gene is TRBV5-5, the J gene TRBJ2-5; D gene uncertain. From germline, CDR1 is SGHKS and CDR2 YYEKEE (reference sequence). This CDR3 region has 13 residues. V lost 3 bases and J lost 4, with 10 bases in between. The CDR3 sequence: CASSWGPPETQYF. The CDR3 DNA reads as TGTGCCAGCAGCTGGGGTCCTCCAGAGACCCAGTACTTC.

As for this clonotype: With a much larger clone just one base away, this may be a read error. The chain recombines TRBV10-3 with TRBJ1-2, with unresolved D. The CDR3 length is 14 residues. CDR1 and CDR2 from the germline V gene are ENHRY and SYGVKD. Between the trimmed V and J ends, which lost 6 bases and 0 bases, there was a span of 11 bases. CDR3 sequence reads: CAIRESSANYGYTF. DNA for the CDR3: TGTGCCATCAGGGAATCGTCAGCTAACTATGGCTACACCTTC.